This T cell receptor (beta chain) was recovered during a study of OX40 agonist ivuxolimab in advanced cancers. Between the trimmed V and J ends, which lost 2 bases and 1 base, there was a span of 8 bases. The CDR3 length is 14 residues. The germline CDR1 and CDR2 sequences are MNHNY and SVGAGI (reference sequence). The repertoire was sequenced with immunoSEQ multiplex PCR; TCRdb's copy has only in-frame clones and lacks some. This table holds 45,000 to 65,000 clones, around 87% found once. This clonotype was obtained from an adult with an advanced solid tumor such as melanoma, head and neck, liver or kidney cancer. The source was CD4+ or CD8+ T cells sorted from blood, collected in a trial of the OX40 agonist ivuxolimab. The J gene is TRBJ1-1, the V gene TRBV6-6; D gene uncertain. The CDR3 region is CASSYLGQNTEAFF. The DNA of the CDR3 is TGTGCCAGCAGTTACCTCGGCCAGAACACTGAAGCTTTCTTT.